A selection of T cell receptor beta chains follows, all from one sample in a study of immune cell composition in non-small cell lung cancer. Repertoires were generated with immunoSEQ multiplex PCR, while TCRdb's copy carries only in-frame clones and drops some. The sample has fewer than 4,000 clones; roughly 74% are singletons. Sequencing was performed on lung tumor tissue. The receptor set was obtained from a human donor with non-small cell lung cancer. Each CDR3 is given with its conserved first and last residue. The order of the fields is V gene, clone size, D gene, CDR3 length, J gene, CDR3 protein, CDR3 DNA. D genes are given only for firm matches. Some rows have no size entry. The others give once, few or many, or a class for an expanded clone.

v_call: TRBV5-4
clone_size: .
d_call: TRBD2
cdr3_length: 15
j_call: TRBJ2-3
cdr3_aa: CASSVLAGGPDTQYF
cdr3_nt: TGTGCCAGCAGCGTCCTAGCGGGAGGGCCAGATACGCAGTATTTT

v_call: TRBV5-1
clone_size: .
d_call: .
cdr3_length: 15
j_call: TRBJ2-5
cdr3_aa: CASSLGTKAGETQYF
cdr3_nt: TGCGCCAGCAGCTTGGGGACAAAGGCTGGAGAGACCCAGTACTTC

v_call: TRBV19
clone_size: .
d_call: .
cdr3_length: 15
j_call: TRBJ1-1
cdr3_aa: CASREIRTLDTEAFF
cdr3_nt: TGTGCCAGTAGGGAGATTAGGACTCTGGACACTGAAGCTTTCTTT

v_call: TRBV19
clone_size: .
d_call: .
cdr3_length: 14
j_call: TRBJ1-2
cdr3_aa: CARISPRANYGYTF
cdr3_nt: TGTGCCCGAATAAGTCCTAGAGCTAACTATGGCTACACCTTC

v_call: TRBV27
clone_size: .
d_call: TRBD2
cdr3_length: 14
j_call: TRBJ2-1
cdr3_aa: CASSLMAGGSEQFF
cdr3_nt: TGTGCCAGCAGTTTGATGGCGGGAGGGAGTGAGCAGTTCTTC

v_call: TRBV9
clone_size: .
d_call: .
cdr3_length: 15
j_call: TRBJ1-4
cdr3_aa: CASSGWAGGFEKLFF
cdr3_nt: TGTGCCAGCAGCGGATGGGCCGGAGGTTTTGAAAAACTGTTTTTT

v_call: TRBV6-5
clone_size: .
d_call: .
cdr3_length: 9
j_call: TRBJ1-2
cdr3_aa: CASSLCYTF
cdr3_nt: TGTGCCAGCAGCCTTTGCTACACCTTC

v_call: TRBV13
clone_size: .
d_call: TRBD2
cdr3_length: 17
j_call: TRBJ2-2
cdr3_aa: CASSLMSSGSSPGELFF
cdr3_nt: TGTGCCAGCAGCTTAATGTCTAGCGGGAGTTCCCCCGGGGAGCTGTTTTTT

v_call: TRBV4-2
clone_size: .
d_call: .
cdr3_length: 17
j_call: TRBJ1-2
cdr3_aa: CASSQDNVGQINYGYTF
cdr3_nt: TGTGCCAGCAGCCAAGATAACGTCGGACAGATAAACTATGGCTACACCTTC

v_call: TRBV6-6
clone_size: few
d_call: .
cdr3_length: 12
j_call: TRBJ1-1
cdr3_aa: CASSRGVGEAFF
cdr3_nt: TGTGCCAGCAGCCGCGGGGTCGGCGAAGCTTTCTTT

v_call: TRBV6-6
clone_size: .
d_call: TRBD1
cdr3_length: 15
j_call: TRBJ1-5
cdr3_aa: CASSDRGRGNQPQHF
cdr3_nt: TGTGCCAGCAGTGACAGGGGGCGAGGCAATCAGCCCCAGCATTTT

v_call: TRBV27
clone_size: .
d_call: TRBD2
cdr3_length: 17
j_call: TRBJ2-1
cdr3_aa: CASSLWGSGRAENEQFF
cdr3_nt: TGTGCCAGCAGTTTATGGGGAAGCGGGAGGGCCGAGAATGAGCAGTTCTTC

v_call: TRBV6-6
clone_size: once
d_call: TRBD2
cdr3_length: 15
j_call: TRBJ2-5
cdr3_aa: CASSYGGGGEETQYF
cdr3_nt: TGTGCCAGCAGTTACGGGGGTGGGGGGGAAGAGACCCAGTACTTC

v_call: TRBV7-2
clone_size: .
d_call: .
cdr3_length: 13
j_call: TRBJ2-7
cdr3_aa: CASSLSLEVGQYF
cdr3_nt: TGTGCCAGCAGCTTATCCCTCGAGGTAGGGCAGTACTTC

v_call: TRBV28
clone_size: .
d_call: .
cdr3_length: 11
j_call: TRBJ2-5
cdr3_aa: CASSSEETQYF
cdr3_nt: TGTGCCAGCAGTTCGGAAGAGACCCAGTACTTC

v_call: TRBV6-1
clone_size: .
d_call: TRBD2
cdr3_length: 16
j_call: TRBJ2-7
cdr3_aa: CASSELGLAGAREQYF
cdr3_nt: TGTGCCAGCAGTGAGTTGGGACTAGCGGGAGCTCGAGAGCAGTACTTC

v_call: TRBV7-9
clone_size: .
d_call: .
cdr3_length: 16
j_call: TRBJ1-3
cdr3_aa: CASSLTAGDSGNTIYF
cdr3_nt: TGTGCCAGCAGCTTAACGGCGGGGGACTCTGGAAACACCATATATTTT

v_call: TRBV5-7
clone_size: .
d_call: TRBD1
cdr3_length: 14
j_call: TRBJ1-5
cdr3_aa: CASSWTGGSQPQHF
cdr3_nt: TGTGCCAGCAGCTGGACAGGGGGCTCTCAGCCCCAGCATTTT

v_call: TRBV2
clone_size: .
d_call: TRBD2
cdr3_length: 16
j_call: TRBJ2-1
cdr3_aa: CASSEVPSGNYNEQFF
cdr3_nt: TGTGCCAGCAGTGAAGTCCCTAGCGGGAACTACAATGAGCAGTTCTTC

v_call: TRBV7-9
clone_size: .
d_call: .
cdr3_length: 15
j_call: TRBJ1-4
cdr3_aa: CASTKPQGGDEKLFF
cdr3_nt: TGTGCCAGCACCAAACCCCAGGGAGGAGATGAAAAACTGTTTTTT

v_call: TRBV6-6
clone_size: .
d_call: .
cdr3_length: 11
j_call: TRBJ1-5
cdr3_aa: CASEGGQPQHF
cdr3_nt: TGTGCCAGCGAGGGGGGGCAGCCCCAGCATTTT

v_call: TRBV19
clone_size: .
d_call: .
cdr3_length: 14
j_call: TRBJ1-5
cdr3_aa: CASTNWGTGQPQHF
cdr3_nt: TGTGCCAGTACTAATTGGGGGACTGGTCAGCCCCAGCATTTT

v_call: TRBV6-1
clone_size: .
d_call: TRBD2
cdr3_length: 14
j_call: TRBJ2-1
cdr3_aa: CASSEVSGTTPGFF
cdr3_nt: TGTGCCAGCAGTGAAGTCTCCGGGACTACACCGGGGTTCTTC

v_call: TRBV11-2
clone_size: few
d_call: TRBD2
cdr3_length: 14
j_call: TRBJ2-7
cdr3_aa: CASSLAGGSYEQYF
cdr3_nt: TGTGCCAGCAGCTTAGCCGGCGGGAGCTACGAGCAGTACTTC

v_call: TRBV19
clone_size: few
d_call: .
cdr3_length: 14
j_call: TRBJ2-2
cdr3_aa: CASNNRVDTGELFF
cdr3_nt: TGTGCCAGTAATAACAGGGTGGACACCGGGGAGCTGTTTTTT

v_call: TRBV28
clone_size: .
d_call: TRBD1
cdr3_length: 15
j_call: TRBJ1-2
cdr3_aa: CASSPSLGTGDGYTF
cdr3_nt: TGTGCCAGCAGTCCCAGCCTTGGGACAGGCGATGGCTACACCTTC

v_call: TRBV29-1
clone_size: .
d_call: .
cdr3_length: 9
j_call: TRBJ1-3
cdr3_aa: CSWEDTIYF
cdr3_nt: TGCAGCTGGGAGGACACCATATATTTT

v_call: TRBV4-2
clone_size: .
d_call: .
cdr3_length: 19
j_call: TRBJ1-1
cdr3_aa: CASSQSLGGGAARLRGAFF
cdr3_nt: TGTGCCAGCAGCCAATCGCTTGGTGGAGGGGCGGCCCGTCTCCGGGGAGCTTTCTTT

v_call: TRBV6-5
clone_size: .
d_call: TRBD1
cdr3_length: 14
j_call: TRBJ2-7
cdr3_aa: CASSWDRDGYEQYF
cdr3_nt: TGTGCCAGCAGTTGGGACAGGGATGGCTACGAGCAGTACTTC

v_call: TRBV7-6
clone_size: large
d_call: .
cdr3_length: 17
j_call: TRBJ1-3
cdr3_aa: CASSPSPDGGSGNTIYF
cdr3_nt: TGTGCCAGCAGCCCAAGCCCGGACGGAGGCTCTGGAAACACCATATATTTT

v_call: TRBV6-6
clone_size: once
d_call: .
cdr3_length: 15
j_call: TRBJ1-3
cdr3_aa: CASSYFRGGGNTIYF
cdr3_nt: TGTGCCAGCAGTTACTTCCGGGGTGGTGGAAACACCATATATTTT

v_call: TRBV6-5
clone_size: .
d_call: .
cdr3_length: 13
j_call: TRBJ1-5
cdr3_aa: CASSVTDNQPQHF
cdr3_nt: TGTGCCAGCAGTGTGACAGACAATCAGCCCCAGCATTTT

v_call: TRBV29-1
clone_size: .
d_call: .
cdr3_length: 14
j_call: TRBJ2-5
cdr3_aa: CSVEGAGVQETQYF
cdr3_nt: TGCAGCGTTGAGGGGGCGGGTGTTCAAGAGACCCAGTACTTC

v_call: TRBV6-6
clone_size: .
d_call: .
cdr3_length: 14
j_call: TRBJ2-2
cdr3_aa: CASSWRTDTGELFF
cdr3_nt: TGTGCCAGCAGCTGGAGGACAGACACCGGGGAGCTGTTTTTT

v_call: TRBV28
clone_size: .
d_call: .
cdr3_length: 15
j_call: TRBJ2-3
cdr3_aa: CASSLQTGLADTQYF
cdr3_nt: TGTGCCAGCAGTTTACAAACAGGGCTCGCAGATACGCAGTATTTT

v_call: TRBV29-1
clone_size: once
d_call: TRBD1
cdr3_length: 13
j_call: TRBJ2-7
cdr3_aa: CSARNRDSYEQYF
cdr3_nt: TGCAGCGCCCGCAACCGGGACAGCTACGAGCAGTACTTC

v_call: TRBV25-1
clone_size: .
d_call: TRBD1
cdr3_length: 15
j_call: TRBJ2-5
cdr3_aa: CASSEGGRGPETQYF
cdr3_nt: TGTGCCAGCAGTGAAGGTGGCAGGGGGCCAGAGACCCAGTACTTC

v_call: TRBV10-2
clone_size: few
d_call: .
cdr3_length: 15
j_call: TRBJ1-6
cdr3_aa: CASSDQGQGRWPLHF
cdr3_nt: TGCGCCAGCAGTGATCAAGGCCAGGGAAGGTGGCCCCTCCACTTT

v_call: TRBV14
clone_size: .
d_call: TRBD1
cdr3_length: 18
j_call: TRBJ2-3
cdr3_aa: CASSTPGQGVPSTDTQYF
cdr3_nt: TGTGCCAGCAGCACCCCGGGACAGGGGGTCCCTAGCACAGATACGCAGTATTTT

v_call: TRBV30
clone_size: .
d_call: .
cdr3_length: 13
j_call: TRBJ2-1
cdr3_aa: CAWSADLAGEQFF
cdr3_nt: TGTGCCTGGAGCGCCGACCTGGCGGGTGAGCAGTTCTTC

v_call: TRBV5-4
clone_size: few
d_call: TRBD2
cdr3_length: 17
j_call: TRBJ2-1
cdr3_aa: CASSLGAGTRASWEQFF
cdr3_nt: TGTGCCAGCAGCTTGGGGGCCGGGACTAGGGCCTCTTGGGAGCAGTTCTTC

v_call: TRBV29-1
clone_size: .
d_call: TRBD2
cdr3_length: 13
j_call: TRBJ2-5
cdr3_aa: CSVRASGPSTQYF
cdr3_nt: TGCAGCGTTCGTGCTAGCGGACCATCTACCCAGTACTTC

v_call: TRBV7-2
clone_size: few
d_call: .
cdr3_length: 14
j_call: TRBJ2-3
cdr3_aa: CASSSGRLTDTQYF
cdr3_nt: TGTGCCAGCAGCTCAGGCCGCCTGACAGATACGCAGTATTTT

v_call: TRBV30
clone_size: .
d_call: TRBD2
cdr3_length: 17
j_call: TRBJ2-3
cdr3_aa: CAWSFPGLAGGPDTQYF
cdr3_nt: TGTGCCTGGAGTTTCCCGGGACTAGCGGGAGGGCCTGATACGCAGTATTTT

v_call: TRBV28
clone_size: few
d_call: .
cdr3_length: 13
j_call: TRBJ1-5
cdr3_aa: CASSLFRNQPQHF
cdr3_nt: TGTGCCAGCAGTTTATTTCGGAATCAGCCCCAGCATTTT

v_call: TRBV19
clone_size: once
d_call: .
cdr3_length: 14
j_call: TRBJ2-2
cdr3_aa: CASRLQENTGELFF
cdr3_nt: TGTGCCAGTAGGTTACAGGAGAACACCGGGGAGCTGTTTTTT

v_call: TRBV19
clone_size: .
d_call: .
cdr3_length: 14
j_call: TRBJ2-2
cdr3_aa: CASTILGGRRELFF
cdr3_nt: TGTGCCAGTACCATTCTCGGGGGGCGCCGGGAGCTGTTTTTT

v_call: TRBV6-1
clone_size: .
d_call: TRBD1
cdr3_length: 15
j_call: TRBJ1-3
cdr3_aa: CASTLGQGSGNTIYF
cdr3_nt: TGTGCCAGCACCCTAGGACAGGGTTCAGGAAACACCATATATTTT

v_call: TRBV7-9
clone_size: once
d_call: TRBD2
cdr3_length: 15
j_call: TRBJ2-7
cdr3_aa: CASSISGLAGDEQYF
cdr3_nt: TGTGCCAGCAGCATCTCGGGACTAGCGGGAGACGAGCAGTACTTC

v_call: TRBV9
clone_size: .
d_call: TRBD2
cdr3_length: 16
j_call: TRBJ2-1
cdr3_aa: CASSYPGRALVNEQFF
cdr3_nt: TGTGCCAGCAGTTACCCCGGGAGGGCCTTGGTTAATGAGCAGTTCTTC

v_call: TRBV28
clone_size: .
d_call: .
cdr3_length: 14
j_call: TRBJ1-1
cdr3_aa: CASGRGGRNTEAFF
cdr3_nt: TGTGCCAGCGGCCGGGGGGGGAGGAACACTGAAGCTTTCTTT

v_call: TRBV4-1
clone_size: .
d_call: TRBD1
cdr3_length: 15
j_call: TRBJ2-1
cdr3_aa: CASSLGTGRYGEQFF
cdr3_nt: TGCGCCAGCAGCCTGGGGACAGGAAGATATGGTGAGCAGTTCTTC

v_call: TRBV19
clone_size: few
d_call: .
cdr3_length: 16
j_call: TRBJ2-2
cdr3_aa: CASSIKRGSGTGELFF
cdr3_nt: TGTGCCAGTAGTATAAAAAGGGGTTCGGGCACCGGGGAGCTGTTTTTT